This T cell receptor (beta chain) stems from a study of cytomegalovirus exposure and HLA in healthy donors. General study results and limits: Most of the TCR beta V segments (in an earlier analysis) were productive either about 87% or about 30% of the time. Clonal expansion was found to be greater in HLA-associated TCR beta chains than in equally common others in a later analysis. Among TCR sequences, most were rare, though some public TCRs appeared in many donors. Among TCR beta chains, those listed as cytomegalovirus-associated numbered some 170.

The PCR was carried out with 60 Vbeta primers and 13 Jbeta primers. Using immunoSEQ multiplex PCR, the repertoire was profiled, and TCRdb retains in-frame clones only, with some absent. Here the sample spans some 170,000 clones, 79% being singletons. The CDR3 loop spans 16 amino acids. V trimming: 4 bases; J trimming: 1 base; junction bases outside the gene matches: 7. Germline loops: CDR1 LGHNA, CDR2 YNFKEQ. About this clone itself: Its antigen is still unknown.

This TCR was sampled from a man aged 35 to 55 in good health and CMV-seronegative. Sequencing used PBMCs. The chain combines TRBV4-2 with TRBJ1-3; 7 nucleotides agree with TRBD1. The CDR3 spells CASSRPGQTSGNTIYF. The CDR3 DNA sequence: TGTGCCAGCAGCCGTCCGGGACAGACTTCTGGAAACACCATATATTTT.